One sample yielded the 22 T cell receptor beta chains listed below, sequenced in a study of OX40 agonist ivuxolimab in advanced cancers. Clones were sequenced by immunoSEQ multiplex PCR, and TCRdb holds only the in-frame ones, with some missing. In the table there are roughly 23,000 clones, 77% of which are singletons. The material sequenced was CD4+ or CD8+ T cells sorted from blood, taken in a trial of the OX40 agonist ivuxolimab. These receptors were obtained from an adult with an advanced solid tumor such as melanoma, head and neck, liver or kidney cancer.

CDR3 bases: TGTGCCAGCAGCTCGGACAGGGGAAATTCACCCCTCCACTTT. This gives the protein CASSSDRGNSPLHF. The rearrangement uses TRBV7-6 and TRBJ1-6; 9 bases agree with TRBD1. CDR3 size: 14 residues. The germline V gene has CDR1 SGHVS and CDR2 FNYEAQ. Losses at the gene ends were 4 bases for V and 7 bases for J; bases not matched to a gene: 2.

The gene calls are TRBV5-5 and TRBJ2-7; TRBD2 aligns across 12 bases. The ends lost 3 bases at V and 2 bases at J; junction bases unmatched: 0. The CDR3 contains 14 residues. Germline values: CDR1 SGHKS, CDR2 YYEKEE (reference sequence). The CDR3 DNA reads as TGTGCCAGCAGCTGGACTAGCGGGGCCTACGAGCAGTACTTC. Encoded protein: CASSWTSGAYEQYF.

The table lists this clone with a few counts. This chain links TRBV14 with TRBJ1-2, with 8 bases identical to TRBD1. Germline V gives CDR1 SGHDN, CDR2 FVKESK. Trimming removed 5 bases from V and 8 bases from J; junction bases left unmatched: 7. This CDR3 is built from 13 residues. The CDR3 region is CASSGGQGDGYTF. For the CDR3, the DNA is TGTGCCAGCAGCGGCGGACAGGGTGACGGCTACACCTTC. Using reference TRBV14 and TRBJ1-2 for the parts outside the CDR3, the full variable domain is EAGVTQFPSHSVIEKGQTVTLRCDPISGHDNLYWYRRVMGKEIKFLLHFVKESKQDESGMPNNRFLAERTGGTYSTLKVQPAELEDSGVYFCASSGGQGDGYTFGSGTRLTVV.

The genes are TRBV19 and TRBJ1-5, with D possibly TRBD1 on 5 matching bases. Germline V gives CDR1 LNHDA, CDR2 SQIVND (reference sequence). This CDR3 is 15 amino acids long. V lost 6 bases to trimming and J lost 0 bases, with 12 bases between them. The CDR3 DNA reads TGTGCCAGTAGAGAGGGACGGCATAGCAATCAGCCCCAGCATTTT. Residues: CASREGRHSNQPQHF.

The rearrangement uses TRBV19 and TRBJ1-5; the D gene is possibly TRBD1 (5 bases). The length of the CDR3 is 13 residues. Germline CDR1 is LNHDA and CDR2 is SQIVND (reference sequence). The ends were cut back, 7 bases at V and 5 bases at J, with 12 bases in the middle. The DNA for the CDR3 is TGTGCCAGTATGACGGGGACTTATCAGCCCCAGCATTTT. Protein sequence: CASMTGTYQPQHF.

The rearrangement links TRBV11-2 to TRBJ2-7, with no clear D. Germline CDR1 SGHAT, CDR2 FQNNGV. The CDR3 totals 12 residues. V shed 5 bases and J shed 4 bases, with 9 bases lying between them. The CDR3 here is CASSGDKYEQYF. CDR3 nucleotides: TGTGCCAGCAGCGGCGACAAGTACGAGCAGTACTTC.

This clone has only one observation. At one end the junction does not follow the germline gene, possibly because of a read error. The CDR3 protein is CASSQVPTGELYF. The CDR3 DNA reads as TGTGCCAGCAGCCAGGTCCCTACCGGGGAGCTGTACTTC. This rearrangement joins TRBV7-9 to TRBJ2-7; tentatively, D is TRBD2 (5 bases). Per germline, CDR1 SEHNR and CDR2 FQNEAQ (reference sequence). This CDR3 contains 13 residues.

This chain links TRBV6-6 with TRBJ2-1, with a possible D match to TRBD2 (6 bases). Germline V lookup: CDR1 MNHNY, CDR2 SVGAGI (reference sequence). This CDR3 spans 15 amino acids. V shed 0 bases and J shed 6 bases, with 12 bases lying between them. CDR3 amino acids: CASSYSPSSANEQFF. DNA of the CDR3: TGTGCCAGCAGTTACTCGCCCTCTAGCGCCAATGAGCAGTTCTTC.

This clone is large. The V and J genes are TRBV10-3 and TRBJ1-2; tentatively, D is TRBD1 (5 bases). Germline V gene data show CDR1 as ENHRY and CDR2 as SYGVKD. This CDR3 has 15 amino acids. Deletions cut 10 bases from V and 4 bases from J, with 22 bases between. CDR3 residues: CATRVGAGGTYGYTF. CDR3 DNA sequence: TGTGCCACCAGGGTAGGGGCTGGAGGGACCTATGGCTACACCTTC.

The rearrangement joins TRBV7-9 to TRBJ1-1; D is possibly TRBD1 (6 bases). V was clipped by 4 bases and J by 6 bases, with 12 bases between them. The CDR3 consists of 13 residues. Germline-derived CDR1 and CDR2 are SEHNR and FQNEAQ (reference sequence). The CDR3 DNA sequence: TGTGCCAGCAGCTACGGGGGGCAGGCTGAAGCTTTCTTT. This gives the protein CASSYGGQAEAFF.

The V and J genes are TRBV5-6 and TRBJ2-1; D is unresolved. CDR1 is SGHDT and CDR2 is YYEEEE in the germline V gene. The CDR3 is 15 amino acids. V lost 4 bases, J lost 7 bases, and 18 bases lay in between. The CDR3 loop is CASSPRHKPRNEQFF. CDR3 nucleotide sequence: TGTGCCAGCAGCCCCCGACATAAACCACGGAATGAGCAGTTCTTC.

This clone was seen more than once but under ten times. J is TRBJ2-5 and V is TRBV27; the D call may be TRBD1 or TRBD2 (5 bases each). This CDR3 has 15 residues. The V gene lost 7 bases and the J gene lost 0 bases, with 15 bases spanning the gap. Germline CDR1 and CDR2: MNHEY and SMNVEV (reference sequence). For the CDR3, the DNA is TGTGCCAGCAAAAGAGGGACGTGGTACCAAGAGACCCAGTACTTC. It yields the protein CASKRGTWYQETQYF.

The chain carries TRBV6-6 and TRBJ1-1, with D perhaps TRBD1 (5 bases). The CDR3 runs 15 residues. The V gene's germline CDR1 is MNHNY and CDR2 SVGAGI (reference sequence). With 0 bases removed from V and 1 base from J, the gap between germline ends came to 9 bases. CDR3 nucleotides: TGTGCCAGCAGTTACTCGGGGCAATCGAACACTGAAGCTTTCTTT. Amino acid sequence: CASSYSGQSNTEAFF.

By sample fraction, this clone is medium-sized. V gene TRBV2 combines with J gene TRBJ2-7; tentatively, D is TRBD1 or TRBD2 (5 bases each). V lost 6 bases and J lost 3, with 21 bases in between. The CDR3 runs 16 residues. CDR1 SNHLY and CDR2 FYNNEI come from the germline V gene. The CDR3 is CASSRTRSGAHYEQYF. The CDR3 bases are TGTGCCAGCAGCCGCACCCGTTCCGGGGCCCACTACGAGCAGTACTTC.

This sequence joins TRBV5-4 and TRBJ1-6; 9 bases fit TRBD1. The CDR3 length is 15 residues. Trimming at V came to 0 bases and at J to 10 bases, leaving 5 bases not matched to a gene. Germline CDR1 reads SGHNT; CDR2 reads YYREEE (reference sequence). The CDR3 spells CASSLGQGVVSPLHF. As DNA, the CDR3 is TGTGCCAGCAGCTTGGGACAGGGGGTAGTATCACCCCTCCACTTT.

J is TRBJ2-7 and V is TRBV11-3; TRBD2 might be the D (6 bases). The CDR3 runs 17 residues. V lost 3 bases to trimming and J lost 2 bases, with 20 bases between them. CDR1 is SGHNT, CDR2 YENEEA, per germline. The CDR3 sequence: CASSLKGSGRDAYEQYF. The CDR3 bases are TGTGCCAGCAGCTTGAAGGGGTCCGGGCGGGACGCCTACGAGCAGTACTTC.

This chain connects TRBV7-8 to TRBJ1-2; D gene uncertain. This CDR3 spans 18 amino acids. The germline V gene encodes CDR1 SGHVS and CDR2 FQNEAQ. With 0 bases removed from V and 0 bases from J, the gap between germline ends came to 17 bases. In DNA form, the CDR3 reads TGTGCCAGCAGCTTAGCGTTTTCGGAACAGAGAGCTAACTATGGCTACACCTTC. It translates to CASSLAFSEQRANYGYTF.

The chain recombines TRBV7-9 with TRBJ2-7, with a weak D call TRBD1 (6 bases). The CDR3 is 12 amino acids. CDR1 and CDR2 from the germline V gene are SEHNR and FQNEAQ (reference sequence). V lost 1 base, J lost 6 bases, and 7 bases lay in between. CDR3 in amino acids: CASSLVRGEQYF. CDR3 nucleotide sequence: TGTGCCAGCAGCTTAGTCAGGGGCGAGCAGTACTTC.

This rearrangement joins TRBV4-3 to TRBJ1-4; TRBD1 agrees at 10 bases. Germline V gene lookup returns CDR1 LGHNA and CDR2 YSLEER. This CDR3 spans 16 amino acids. V was pared by 0 bases and J by 5 bases, with 3 bases of the junction left unmatched. The CDR3 DNA is TGCGCCAGCAGCCAAGAGAGGGGACAGGGGAATGAAAAACTGTTTTTT. Its protein is CASSQERGQGNEKLFF.

V gene TRBV5-1 combines with J gene TRBJ2-7; D possibly corresponds to TRBD2 (5 bases). V lost 4 bases, J lost 4 bases, and 21 bases lay in between. The CDR3 is 16 residues long. Germline CDR1 reads SGHRS; CDR2 reads YFSETQ. CDR3 residues: CASSKYPESDYYEQYF. CDR3 DNA: TGCGCCAGCAGCAAATACCCAGAATCAGACTATTACGAGCAGTACTTC. The full variable domain, completed using reference TRBV5-1 and TRBJ2-7, is KAGVTQTPRYLIKTRGQQVTLSCSPISGHRSVSWYQQTPGQGLQFLFEYFSETQRNKGNFPGRFSGRQFSNSRSEMNVSTLELGDSALYLCASSKYPESDYYEQYFGPGTRLTVT.

The genes are TRBV19 and TRBJ2-3; the D gene could be TRBD1 or TRBD2 (6 bases each). V gave up 5 bases and J gave up 5 bases, with 11 bases separating them. The length of the CDR3 is 13 residues. The V gene's germline CDR1 is LNHDA and CDR2 SQIVND (reference sequence). The CDR3 DNA reads TGTGCCAGTAGTGGGGGGCCTAGAGATACGCAGTATTTT. Its protein is CASSGGPRDTQYF.

The V call is TRBV9, the J call TRBJ2-7; 7 bases agree with TRBD1. This CDR3 contains 14 residues. Looked up from germline, CDR1 is SGDLS and CDR2 is YYNGEE. V was pared by 3 bases and J by 3 bases, with 6 bases of the junction left unmatched. As DNA, the CDR3 is TGTGCCAGCAGCGGGCGACAGGGTCACTACGAGCAGTACTTC. This encodes CASSGRQGHYEQYF.